This T cell receptor beta chain was found in a study of blood T cell repertoires in COVID-19. Study background: Italy, Spain and the United States were the sources of the convalescent and acute COVID-19 samples. T cells, B-cell-depleted T cells, or PBMCs provided the cDNA or gDNA that served as material.

Germline V gene lookup returns CDR1 MRHNA and CDR2 SNTAGT. The CDR3 has 16 amino acids. The trim removed 0 bases at V and 3 bases at J, leaving 3 bases unmatched. Sequenced by immunoSEQ multiplex PCR; TCRdb stores in-frame clones only, minus some. The profile shows hundreds of thousands of clones, 70% to 90% of them singletons. The chain joins TRBV6-4 to TRBJ2-3; 10 bases line up with TRBD1. This sequence was found in a woman in her 30s with active or convalescent COVID-19. Material: peripheral blood. The CDR3 loop reads CASSDSPGQGTDTQYF. CDR3 DNA sequence: TGTGCCAGCAGTGACTCACCGGGACAGGGGACAGATACGCAGTATTTT.